One and the same sample provided the 28 T cell receptor beta chains below, sequenced in a study of shared clonotypes between healthy human individuals. Clones were read by immunoSEQ multiplex PCR, and TCRdb kept only the in-frame ones, dropping some. The sample holds approximately 2,000,000 clones, 80% to 95% seen once. Sequencing was done on a sample of naive CD4+ T cells from PBMCs. Subset given: CD45RA+ positively selected. Every receptor here comes from a man aged 18 to 35 in good health. Some clones in this sample may be carry-over from other donors' samples.

This clone showed up just a few times. The V gene is TRBV29-1, the J gene TRBJ1-1; tentative D call: TRBD1 (5 bases). In germline, CDR1 is SQVTM, CDR2 ANQGSEA. Trimming pared 4 bases from V and 6 bases from J, leaving 9 bases between. There are 11 residues in the CDR3. The CDR3 loop reads CSVAGGAEAFF. The CDR3, as DNA: TGCAGCGTTGCTGGGGGTGCTGAAGCTTTCTTT.

As concerns this clone: The sample contains more than one DNA sequence encoding this CDR3. This chain connects TRBV6-5 to TRBJ1-5; no definite D call. Trimming removed 0 bases at V and 7 bases at J, with 7 bases between. This CDR3 has 13 amino acids. Germline CDR1 and CDR2: MNHEY and SVGAGI. The CDR3 DNA reads TGTGCCAGCAGTTACTCGAAGGACCAGCCCCAGCATTTT. This sequence encodes CASSYSKDQPQHF.

V gene TRBV7-2 combines with J gene TRBJ1-2; D is undetermined. V lost 4 bases and J lost 1, with 7 bases in between. Per the germline V gene, CDR1 is SGHTA and CDR2 is FQGNSA. This CDR3 region has 13 residues. In nucleotides, the CDR3 is TGTGCCAGCAGCTCCGGACTTAACTATGGCTACACCTTC. Translated, it gives CASSSGLNYGYTF.

This clone occurred once. This chain uses TRBV9 with TRBJ1-1, with D hard to call. V was shortened by 3 bases and J by 0 bases, with 15 bases between the two germline ends. Germline CDR1 and CDR2: SGDLS and YYNGEE. This CDR3 has 16 amino acids. The CDR3 bases are TGTGCCAGCAGCGGGCGGGATACTCGCTTGAACACTGAAGCTTTCTTT. Translation gives CASSGRDTRLNTEAFF.

The V and J genes are TRBV7-9 and TRBJ2-3, with D unclear. Per the germline V gene, CDR1 is SEHNR and CDR2 is FQNEAQ (reference sequence). This CDR3 contains 11 residues. V was cut by 5 bases and J by 6 bases, with 6 bases left in between. The CDR3 protein is CASSPMDTQYF. CDR3 in DNA: TGTGCCAGCAGCCCTATGGATACGCAGTATTTT.

The CDR3 DNA is TGTGCCAGCAGCTTAGCAGGGACTAGCGGCGGTGAGCAGTTCTTC. Its translation is CASSLAGTSGGEQFF. This rearrangement joins TRBV7-2 to TRBJ2-1; 11 bases agree with TRBD2. Germline V gives CDR1 SGHTA, CDR2 FQGNSA. The junction had 4 bases not matched to a gene; V was cut back by 0 bases and J by 9 bases. CDR3 size: 15 residues.

The chain has TRBV5-1 and TRBJ1-2, with D perhaps matching TRBD1 (6 bases). The CDR3 has 15 amino acids. V lost 0 bases and J 1 base, leaving 10 bases between the germline ends. Germline-derived CDR1 and CDR2 are SGHRS and YFSETQ. CDR3 sequence reads: CASSLAEGGNYGYTF. As DNA, the CDR3 is TGCGCCAGCAGCTTGGCGGAGGGGGGTAACTATGGCTACACCTTC.

This chain connects TRBV19 to TRBJ1-2, with TRBD1 as a possible D gene (5 bases). Germline lookup yields CDR1 LNHDA and CDR2 SQIVND (reference sequence). The V end was cut by 3 bases, the J end by 8 bases, with 16 bases between. The CDR3 is 14 amino acids. CDR3 nucleotides: TGTGCCAGTAGTATGGTGGCAGGGCGGACGGGCTACACCTTC. Amino acids: CASSMVAGRTGYTF. The entire variable domain, with the rest obtained from reference TRBV19 and TRBJ1-2, is as follows: DGGITQSPKYLFRKEGQNVTLSCEQNLNHDAMYWYRQDPGQGLRLIYYSQIVNDFQKGDIAEGYSVSREKKESFPLTVTSAQKNPTAFYLCASSMVAGRTGYTFGSGTRLTVV.

The genes are TRBV7-6 and TRBJ2-1, with TRBD2 as a possible D gene (6 bases). CDR1 SGHVS and CDR2 FNYEAQ come from the germline V gene. V was trimmed by 5 bases and J by 9 bases, leaving 20 bases between them. This CDR3 has 15 amino acids. This CDR3 is CASSLRTTQGSEQFF. The CDR3 bases are TGTGCCAGCAGCCTGCGGACTACCCAAGGAAGTGAGCAGTTCTTC.

The gene calls are TRBV6-5 and TRBJ2-1, with 9 nucleotides matching TRBD2. The J segment lost 9 bases and the V segment lost 4 bases, leaving 7 bases of the junction unmatched. Germline V gives CDR1 MNHEY, CDR2 SVGAGI. This CDR3 region has 14 residues. The CDR3 nucleotides are TGTGCCAGCAGTTCCGGTAGCGGGAGATTTGAGCAGTTCTTC. It codes for CASSSGSGRFEQFF.

The chain employs TRBV28 and TRBJ2-7; 11 bases agree with TRBD1. V shed 6 bases, J shed 4 bases, and the junction held 11 bases outside the gene matches. The germline V gene has CDR1 MDHEN and CDR2 SYDVKM. The CDR3 spans 16 residues. The CDR3: CASSSQTGQGVYEQYF. In DNA, the CDR3 is TGTGCCAGCAGCTCCCAAACGGGACAGGGGGTATACGAGCAGTACTTC.

The J gene is TRBJ2-3, the V gene TRBV11-2, with 10 bases fitting TRBD1. Germline CDR1 SGHAT, CDR2 FQNNGV. The V gene end was trimmed by 8 bases and the J gene end by 2 bases; junction bases not matched to a gene: 4. This CDR3 comprises 14 residues. The DNA of the CDR3 is TGTGCCAGCCGGACAGGGGGACACACAGATACGCAGTATTTT. It yields the protein CASRTGGHTDTQYF.

The rearrangement links TRBV20-1 to TRBJ2-7; D is perhaps TRBD1 (6 bases). The germline CDR1 and CDR2 sequences are DFQATT and SNEGSKA (reference sequence). This CDR3 is built from 11 residues. Deletions cut 3 bases from V and 6 bases from J, with 9 bases between. CDR3 in DNA: TGCAGTGCTAGTTTCAGGGGCGAGCAGTACTTC. Translated, it gives CSASFRGEQYF.

The V call is TRBV5-6, the J call TRBJ1-2; D is possibly TRBD1 (5 bases). The length of the CDR3 is 16 residues. V shed 4 bases and J shed 3 bases, with 19 bases lying between them. Germline CDR1 SGHDT, CDR2 YYEEEE. Here the CDR3 reads CASSLLGRGKDYGYTF. The CDR3 DNA reads TGTGCCAGCAGCCTCCTCGGACGGGGGAAGGACTATGGCTACACCTTC.

The gene calls are TRBV5-4 and TRBJ1-2; a weak D match, TRBD1 (6 bases). CDR3 length equals 13 residues. Trimming left V 1 base short and J 7 bases short, with 11 bases between. From germline, CDR1 is SGHNT and CDR2 YYREEE (reference sequence). CDR3 nucleotides: TGTGCCAGCAGCTTGCCAGGGGTCGCTGGCTACACCTTC. It codes for CASSLPGVAGYTF.

The V gene is TRBV5-1, the J gene TRBJ2-1; 7 positions match TRBD2. CDR3 length: 16 residues. Germline V gene lookup returns CDR1 SGHRS and CDR2 YFSETQ. V lost 0 bases to trimming and J lost 9 bases; unmatched junction nucleotides: 12. The CDR3 sequence is CASSLDGGSGVGEQFF. CDR3 DNA: TGCGCCAGCAGCTTGGATGGCGGGAGCGGAGTTGGTGAGCAGTTCTTC.

In the case of this clone: The identical CDR3 is also encoded by other nucleotide sequences in the sample. The rearrangement joins TRBV28 to TRBJ2-3; D not resolved. CDR1 and CDR2 from the germline V gene are MDHEN and SYDVKM. V was clipped by 6 bases and J by 3 bases, with 7 bases between them. This CDR3 comprises 12 residues. The CDR3 DNA follows: TGTGCCAGCAGCCTTACTACAGATACGCAGTATTTT. Residues: CASSLTTDTQYF.

The chain carries TRBV11-3 and TRBJ2-1; TRBD1 matches at 9 bases. J lost 5 bases, V lost 5 bases, and 7 bases had no gene match. Germline V lookup: CDR1 SGHNT, CDR2 YENEEA. The CDR3 extends over 15 amino acids. CDR3 protein: CASSPDRGSNNEQFF. CDR3 DNA sequence: TGTGCCAGCAGCCCTGACAGGGGGTCTAACAATGAGCAGTTCTTC.

This chain joins TRBV4-2 and TRBJ1-2; D ambiguous. From germline, CDR1 is LGHNA and CDR2 YNFKEQ. V was shortened by 0 bases and J by 4 bases, with 18 bases between the two germline ends. CDR3 length: 17 residues. The CDR3 sequence is CASSQEWNGPFAYGYTF. The CDR3 DNA is TGTGCCAGCAGCCAAGAATGGAACGGACCGTTCGCCTATGGCTACACCTTC.

This clone was observed a single time. This rearrangement joins TRBV28 to TRBJ2-6; D remains ambiguous. Trimming removed 8 bases from V and 0 bases from J, with 20 bases in between. CDR3 length equals 18 residues. Germline V gives CDR1 MDHEN, CDR2 SYDVKM. CDR3 in DNA: TGTGCCAGCCGACCCTGGGCCCTTTTAGCCTCTGGGGCCAACGTCCTGACTTTC. It specifies CASRPWALLASGANVLTF.

The chain carries TRBV29-1 and TRBJ1-2; D ambiguous. The germline V and J ends were trimmed by 2 bases and 7 bases, with 14 bases remaining between them. The CDR3 runs 13 residues. The germline gives CDR1 SQVTM, CDR2 ANQGSEA. The CDR3 protein is CSVELSGGFGYTF. The CDR3 region has the DNA TGCAGCGTTGAATTGTCTGGCGGCTTTGGCTACACCTTC.

This chain uses TRBV7-2 with TRBJ2-5; 12 nucleotides align to TRBD2. From germline, CDR1 is SGHTA and CDR2 FQGNSA. V trimming: 5 bases; J trimming: 6 bases; junction bases outside the gene matches: 10. This CDR3 has 16 amino acids. The CDR3 coding sequence is TGTGCCAGCAGCCCGGATGGACTAGCGGGACAACAGACCCAGTACTTC. It codes for CASSPDGLAGQQTQYF.

This rearrangement joins TRBV2 to TRBJ1-4, with D unresolved. The V gene's germline CDR1 is SNHLY and CDR2 FYNNEI. This CDR3 spans 14 amino acids. With 8 bases removed from V and 0 bases from J, the gap between germline ends came to 10 bases. CDR3 residues: CASQLVATNEKLFF. The CDR3 region has the DNA TGTGCCAGCCAACTAGTAGCAACTAATGAAAAACTGTTTTTT.

The sample holds one count of this clone. This chain joins TRBV10-1 and TRBJ1-1; tentative D call: TRBD1 (6 bases). Between the trimmed V and J ends, which lost 0 bases and 1 base, there was a span of 12 bases. In germline, CDR1 is WNHNN, CDR2 SYGVQD (reference sequence). The CDR3 has 16 residues. CDR3 nucleotide sequence: TGCGCCAGCAGTGAGTCTCGGGGGGGCGCGAACACTGAAGCTTTCTTT. It codes for CASSESRGGANTEAFF.

This sequence joins TRBV4-3 and TRBJ1-2; unclear D gene. The CDR3 has 15 residues. Germline V CDR1 and CDR2: LGHNA, YSLEER. The V gene lost 0 bases and the J gene lost 3 bases, with 11 bases spanning the gap. The CDR3 loop is CASSQDAGFDYGYTF. As DNA, the CDR3 is TGCGCCAGCAGCCAAGATGCGGGGTTTGACTATGGCTACACCTTC.

This chain links TRBV6-5 with TRBJ2-6; D is unresolved. This CDR3 has 13 residues. V lost 0 bases, J lost 11 bases, and 8 bases lay in between. In germline, CDR1 is MNHEY, CDR2 SVGAGI. The CDR3 DNA follows: TGTGCCAGCAGTTACTCGTTTGGCGACGTCCTGACTTTC. The encoded protein is CASSYSFGDVLTF.

About this clone: This may come from a read error, since a much larger clone is one base off. This chain links TRBV2 with TRBJ1-4; 10 positions match TRBD1. The ends lost 6 bases at V and 5 bases at J; junction bases unmatched: 3. The CDR3 spans 14 residues. Germline-derived CDR1 and CDR2 are SNHLY and FYNNEI. CDR3 in amino acids: CASRADRGNEKLFF. CDR3 coding DNA: TGTGCCAGCAGGGCGGACAGGGGGAATGAAAAACTGTTTTTT.

This sequence joins TRBV19 and TRBJ1-2, with no clear D. The CDR3 is 14 amino acids. From germline, CDR1 is LNHDA and CDR2 SQIVND (reference sequence). Trimming pared 2 bases from V and 4 bases from J, leaving 11 bases between. The CDR3 is CASSIIPGVYGYTF. The CDR3 DNA reads TGTGCCAGTAGTATAATTCCGGGTGTCTATGGCTACACCTTC.